This TCR beta chain was found in a study of shared clonotypes between healthy human individuals. Measured with immunoSEQ multiplex PCR; TCRdb has only the in-frame clones, and not every one. The repertoire holds roughly 2,000,000 clones, about 95% seen once, with approximately 1.2% in the top ten. CD8 cells regarded as naive lacked CD45RO, were positively chosen for CCR7, and omitted terminally differentiated effector memory CD45RA+ cells. Trimming shortened V by 2 bases and J by 1 base, and 7 bases separated the two germline ends. Germline-derived CDR1 and CDR2 are SGHDT and YYEEEE. This CDR3 spans 14 amino acids.

The sequence came from a man aged 18 to 30 in good health. The chain joins TRBV5-6 to TRBJ2-1; no definite D call. Sequenced material: naive CD8+ T cells sorted from blood. The CDR3 region has the DNA TGTGCCAGCAGCTTCATGGTTTCCTACAATGAGCAGTTCTTC. It codes for CASSFMVSYNEQFF.